This entry is about one T cell receptor beta chain. Antigen unknown. The data originate from a study of beta chain features in type 1 diabetes. Regarding the study as a whole: Naive, central memory and regulatory TCRB repertoires appeared more similar among patients than healthy donors. Moderate yet significant TCRB CDR3 shortening was seen in Type 1 diabetes patients in all four CD4+ subsets.

Every bit of the isolated RNA underwent reverse transcription, so sequencing read expressed TCRB transcripts. For naive, central memory and regulatory T cell samples, reads averaged roughly 4 million. TCRdb's table, derived via immunoSEQ multiplex PCR, lists solely in-frame clones and lacks some. The repertoire holds 95,000 to 150,000 clones, with 16% as singletons. The origin of this receptor is a man aged 25-45 years with type 1 diabetes. The specimen sequenced was central memory CD4+ T cells from blood.

The CDR3, as DNA: TGCGCCAGCAGCGCCCAAGGGTCGTACGAGCAGTACTTC. This sequence encodes CASSAQGSYEQYF. The chain is built from TRBV5-1 and TRBJ2-7; D call uncertain. CDR3 length: 13 amino acids. Trimming pared 4 bases from V and 4 bases from J, leaving 12 bases between. Germline V gene lookup returns CDR1 SGHRS and CDR2 YFSETQ.